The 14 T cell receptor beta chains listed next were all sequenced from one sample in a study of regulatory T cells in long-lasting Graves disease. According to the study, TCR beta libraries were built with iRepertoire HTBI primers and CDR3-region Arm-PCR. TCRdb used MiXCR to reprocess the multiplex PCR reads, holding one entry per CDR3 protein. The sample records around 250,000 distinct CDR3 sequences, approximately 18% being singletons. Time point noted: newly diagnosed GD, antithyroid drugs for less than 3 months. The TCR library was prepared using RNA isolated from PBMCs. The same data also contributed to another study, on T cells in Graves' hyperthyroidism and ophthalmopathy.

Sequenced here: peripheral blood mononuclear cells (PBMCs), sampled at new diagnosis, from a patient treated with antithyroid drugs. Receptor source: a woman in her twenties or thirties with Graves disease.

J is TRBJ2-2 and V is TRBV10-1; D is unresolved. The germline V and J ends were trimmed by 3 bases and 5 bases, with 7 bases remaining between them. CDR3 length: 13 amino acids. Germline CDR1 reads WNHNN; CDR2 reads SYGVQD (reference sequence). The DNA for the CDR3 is TGCGCCAGCAGTGACCCCAATACCGGGGAGCTGTTTTTT. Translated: CASSDPNTGELFF.

The CDR3 nucleotides read TGTGCCAGCTCCCCAGTTAGCCCGCCGGTTAACGAGCAGTACTTC. Encoded protein: CASSPVSPPVNEQYF. This chain joins TRBV18 and TRBJ2-7; no clear D. The V and J ends lost 6 bases and 5 bases respectively, with 20 bases between them. The CDR3 is 15 residues long. CDR1 is KGHSH and CDR2 is LQKENI in the germline V gene.

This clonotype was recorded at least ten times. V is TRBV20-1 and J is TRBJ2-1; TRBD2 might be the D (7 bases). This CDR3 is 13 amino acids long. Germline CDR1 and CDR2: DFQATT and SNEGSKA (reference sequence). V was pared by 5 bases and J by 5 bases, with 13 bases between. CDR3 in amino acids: CSALRGADNEQFF. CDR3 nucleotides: TGCAGTGCTCTTCGGGGGGCTGACAATGAGCAGTTCTTC.

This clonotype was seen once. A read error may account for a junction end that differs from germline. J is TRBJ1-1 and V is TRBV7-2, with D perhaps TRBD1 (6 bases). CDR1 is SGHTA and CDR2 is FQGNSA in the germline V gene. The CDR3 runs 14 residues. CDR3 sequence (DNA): TGTGCCAGCAGTCGCGACAGGCTGAACACTGAAACTTTCTTT. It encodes CASSRDRLNTETFF.

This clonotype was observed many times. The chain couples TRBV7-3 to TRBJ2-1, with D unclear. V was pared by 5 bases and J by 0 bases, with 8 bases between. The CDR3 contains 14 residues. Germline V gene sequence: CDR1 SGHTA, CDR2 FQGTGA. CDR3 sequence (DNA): TGTGCCAGCAGCCCAGTCTTCTCCTACAATGAGCAGTTCTTC. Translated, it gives CASSPVFSYNEQFF. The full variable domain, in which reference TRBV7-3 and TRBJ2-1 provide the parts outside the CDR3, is GAGVSQTPSNKVTEKGKYVELRCDPISGHTALYWYRQSLGQGPEFLIYFQGTGAADDSGLPNDRFFAVRPEGSVSTLKIQRTERGDSAVYLCASSPVFSYNEQFFGPGTRLTVL.

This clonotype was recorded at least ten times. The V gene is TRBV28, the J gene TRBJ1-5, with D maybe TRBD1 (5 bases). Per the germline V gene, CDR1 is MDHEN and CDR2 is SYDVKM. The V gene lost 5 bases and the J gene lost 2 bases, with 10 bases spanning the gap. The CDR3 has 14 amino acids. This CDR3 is CASSDGGGNQPQHF. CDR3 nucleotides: TGTGCCAGCAGTGACGGGGGGGGCAATCAGCCCCAGCATTTT.

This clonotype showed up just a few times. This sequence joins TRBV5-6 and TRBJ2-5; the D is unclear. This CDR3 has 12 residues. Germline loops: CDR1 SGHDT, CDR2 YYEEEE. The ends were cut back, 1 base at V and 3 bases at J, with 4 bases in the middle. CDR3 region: CASSLMEETQYF. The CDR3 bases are TGTGCCAGCAGCTTGATGGAAGAGACCCAGTACTTC.

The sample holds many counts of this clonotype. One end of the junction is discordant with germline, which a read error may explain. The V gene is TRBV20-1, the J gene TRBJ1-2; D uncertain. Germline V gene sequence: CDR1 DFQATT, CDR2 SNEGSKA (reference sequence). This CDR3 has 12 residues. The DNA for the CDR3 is TGCAGTGCTCGAAGCGGCCCCCATGGGTACACCTTC. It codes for CSARSGPHGYTF.

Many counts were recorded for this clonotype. The CDR3 DNA is TGCGCCAGCAGCTTCAACCCTGGGGGGGGCCTTAATTCACCCCTCCACTTT. Translating gives CASSFNPGGGLNSPLHF. This chain joins TRBV5-1 and TRBJ1-6, with a tentative D call TRBD1 (6 bases). Germline loops: CDR1 SGHRS, CDR2 YFSETQ. This CDR3 region has 17 residues. V was shortened by 2 bases and J by 6 bases, with 18 bases between the two germline ends.

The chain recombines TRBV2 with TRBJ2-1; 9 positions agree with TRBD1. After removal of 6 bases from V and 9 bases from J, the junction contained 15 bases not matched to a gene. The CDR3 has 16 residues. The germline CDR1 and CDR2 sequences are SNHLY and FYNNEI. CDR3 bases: TGTGCCAGCAGCCCCCATGGGGGACAGGGTAAAAGTGAGCAGTTCTTC. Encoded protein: CASSPHGGQGKSEQFF.

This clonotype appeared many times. The CDR3: CASSGWGGYTF. The DNA of the CDR3 is TGTGCCAGCAGTGGTTGGGGGGGCTACACCTTC. This sequence joins TRBV2 and TRBJ1-2; tentatively, D is TRBD1 (5 bases). The V gene's germline CDR1 is SNHLY and CDR2 FYNNEI. This CDR3 contains 11 residues. Between the trimmed V and J ends, which lost 4 bases and 8 bases, there was a span of 8 bases.

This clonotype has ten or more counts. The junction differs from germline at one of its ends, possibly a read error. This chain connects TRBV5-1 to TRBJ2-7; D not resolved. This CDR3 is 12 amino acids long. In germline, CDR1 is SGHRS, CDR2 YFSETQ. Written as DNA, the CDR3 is TGTGCCAGCAGCCACTCAGTGCACGAGCAGTACTTC. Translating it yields CASSHSVHEQYF.

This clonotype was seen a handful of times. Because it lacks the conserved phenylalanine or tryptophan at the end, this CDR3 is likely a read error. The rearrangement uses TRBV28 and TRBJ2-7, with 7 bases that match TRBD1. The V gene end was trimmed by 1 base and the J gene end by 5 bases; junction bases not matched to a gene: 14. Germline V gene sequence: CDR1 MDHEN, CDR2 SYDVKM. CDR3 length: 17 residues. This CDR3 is CASSLSFTTGLGHEQYL. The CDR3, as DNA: TGTGCCAGCAGTTTATCCTTCACGACAGGGTTGGGCCACGAGCAGTACCTC.

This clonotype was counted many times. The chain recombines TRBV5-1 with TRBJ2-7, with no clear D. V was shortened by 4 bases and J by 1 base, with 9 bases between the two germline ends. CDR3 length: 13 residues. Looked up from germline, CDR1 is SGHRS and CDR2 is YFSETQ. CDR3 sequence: CASSEEGSYEQYF. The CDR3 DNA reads TGCGCCAGCAGCGAGGAAGGGTCCTACGAGCAGTACTTC.